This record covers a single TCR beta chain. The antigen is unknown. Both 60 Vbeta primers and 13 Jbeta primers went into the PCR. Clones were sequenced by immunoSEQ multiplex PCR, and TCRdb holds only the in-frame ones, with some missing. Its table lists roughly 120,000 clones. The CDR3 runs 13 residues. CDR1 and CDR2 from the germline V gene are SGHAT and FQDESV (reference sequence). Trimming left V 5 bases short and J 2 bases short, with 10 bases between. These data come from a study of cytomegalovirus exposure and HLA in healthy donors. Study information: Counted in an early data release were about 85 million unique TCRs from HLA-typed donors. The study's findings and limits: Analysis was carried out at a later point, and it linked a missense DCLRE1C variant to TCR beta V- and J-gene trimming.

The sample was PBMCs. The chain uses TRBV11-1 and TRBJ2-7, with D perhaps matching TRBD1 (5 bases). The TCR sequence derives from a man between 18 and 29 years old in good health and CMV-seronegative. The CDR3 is CASSPLGAYEQYF. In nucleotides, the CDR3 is TGTGCCAGCAGCCCCCTAGGGGCCTACGAGCAGTACTTC.